This T cell receptor beta chain is from a study of cytomegalovirus exposure and HLA in healthy donors. Use of 60 Vbeta and 13 Jbeta primers characterized the PCR. Assay used: immunoSEQ multiplex PCR; TCRdb lists only in-frame clones, some missing. The sample holds about 180,000 clones; 70% to 80% are singletons and the top ten take under 2%. Comments on this clone: Its target is unknown.

General study points: Later, an analysis found that common viral pathogens appeared to be linked with several of the most significant clusters. A later look showed TCR association rates differing by HLA locus, highest for DRB1 and lowest for HLA-C.

The CDR3 sequence is 10 residues long. The V and J ends lost 4 bases and 6 bases respectively, with 4 bases between them. Per the germline V gene, CDR1 is SNHLY and CDR2 is FYNNEI. The material sequenced was PBMCs. The chain recombines TRBV2 with TRBJ2-7; D unresolved. This clonotype was obtained from a young man in good health and CMV-seronegative. In DNA, the CDR3 is TGTGCCAGCAGTGGAGTCGAGCAGTACTTC. Translating it yields CASSGVEQYF.